One sample yielded the 18 T cell receptor beta chains listed below, sequenced in a study of control samples from healthy donors and cancer patients. The assay was immunoSEQ multiplex PCR, and TCRdb's table has in-frame clones only and misses some. The sample yields more than 15,000 clones, around 80% seen once. The source material was PBMCs. The receptors were gathered from a man at least 80 years old with head and neck cancer.

V and J are TRBV19 and TRBJ1-2; perhaps TRBD1 as D (5 bases). V was shortened by 4 bases and J by 0 bases, with 21 bases between the two germline ends. Germline CDR1 is LNHDA and CDR2 is SQIVND (reference sequence). This CDR3 is built from 18 residues. The CDR3 DNA follows: TGTGCCAGTAGTAACCTCGGGCAGGGTAGGAAAGCTAACTATGGCTACACCTTC. This codes for CASSNLGQGRKANYGYTF.

The chain recombines TRBV3-1 (or the pseudogene TRBV3-2) with TRBJ2-3, with D hard to call. V was shortened by 2 bases and J by 5 bases, with 11 bases between the two germline ends. This CDR3 comprises 14 residues. Germline V gene lookup returns CDR1 LGHDT and CDR2 YNNKEL (reference sequence). CDR3: CASSQNLFGDTQYF. The DNA of the CDR3 is TGTGCCAGCAGCCAAAACCTCTTTGGAGATACGCAGTATTTT.

This clone has only a few counts. The chain employs TRBV23-1 and TRBJ1-5; TRBD1 agrees at 7 bases. TRBV23-1 is assigned to the ORF class and has an uncertain function. The junction had 13 bases not matched to a gene; V was cut back by 2 bases and J by 0 bases. This CDR3 has 19 amino acids. The CDR3 coding sequence is TGCGCCAGCAGTCAACCCCCGGGACAGACGACATATAGCAATCAGCCCCAGCATTTT. It yields the protein CASSQPPGQTTYSNQPQHF.

The chain has TRBV9 and TRBJ2-3; D remains unclear. With 3 bases removed from V and 2 bases from J, the gap between germline ends came to 1 base. The CDR3 runs 11 residues. Germline V gene data show CDR1 as SGDLS and CDR2 as YYNGEE. CDR3 DNA sequence: TGTGCCAGCAGCGCCACAGATACGCAGTATTTT. As protein: CASSATDTQYF.

The J gene is TRBJ2-7, the V gene TRBV11-3; a possible D gene is TRBD2 (6 bases). The CDR3 has 12 residues. Trimming pared 5 bases from V and 5 bases from J, leaving 10 bases between. Germline V gene sequence: CDR1 SGHNT, CDR2 YENEEA. The CDR3 reads CASSAGGDEQYF. The CDR3 coding sequence is TGTGCCAGCAGCGCCGGAGGGGACGAGCAGTACTTC.

The V and J genes are TRBV18 and TRBJ2-3; D is perhaps TRBD1 (6 bases). The V end was cut by 0 bases, the J end by 5 bases, with 9 bases between. The CDR3 has 14 amino acids. Germline V gives CDR1 KGHSH, CDR2 LQKENI. CDR3 nucleotides: TGTGCCAGCTCACCACCAGGGGGAAGAGATACGCAGTATTTT. Translating it yields CASSPPGGRDTQYF.

The rearrangement joins TRBV7-2 to TRBJ2-5; a weak D match, TRBD2 (6 bases). This CDR3 spans 16 amino acids. V shed 4 bases and J shed 1 base, with 16 bases lying between them. Per the germline V gene, CDR1 is SGHTA and CDR2 is FQGNSA. Here the CDR3 reads CASSSRPGSLQETQYF. The CDR3 nucleotides read TGTGCCAGCAGCTCGCGTCCCGGGAGTCTCCAAGAGACCCAGTACTTC.

The chain joins TRBV3-1 (or the pseudogene TRBV3-2) to TRBJ2-1; D might be TRBD1 (6 bases). The CDR3 runs to 15 residues. The germline V gene has CDR1 LGHDT and CDR2 YNNKEL (reference sequence). Trimming left V 3 bases short and J 6 bases short, with 15 bases between. The CDR3 coding sequence is TGTGCCAGCAGCCATGTGGGGGCGCATGGCAATGAGCAGTTCTTC. This gives the protein CASSHVGAHGNEQFF.

This chain links TRBV19 with TRBJ2-2; the match to TRBD1 covers 9 bases. The CDR3 is made up of 16 amino acids. Germline V gene lookup returns CDR1 LNHDA and CDR2 SQIVND (reference sequence). J lost 4 bases, V lost 6 bases, and 9 bases had no gene match. CDR3 nucleotide sequence: TGTGCCAGTAGGGGCCTCGGGACAGGGAGCACCGGGGAGCTGTTTTTT. It encodes CASRGLGTGSTGELFF.

This chain connects TRBV27 to TRBJ2-7, with 9 bases lining up with TRBD2. Germline trimming cut 1 base from V and 4 bases from J; bases unmatched to any gene: 11. Germline-derived CDR1 and CDR2 are MNHEY and SMNVEV (reference sequence). The CDR3 runs 17 residues. In nucleotides, the CDR3 is TGTGCCAGCAGTTTATATGGGCCGGGACTAGCTGAATACGAGCAGTACTTC. It codes for CASSLYGPGLAEYEQYF.

J is TRBJ2-7 and V is TRBV5-6; TRBD2 matches at 9 bases. With V trimmed by 4 bases and J by 1 base, 6 bases remained unmatched. This CDR3 region has 15 residues. Germline V CDR1 and CDR2: SGHDT, YYEEEE. The CDR3 DNA reads as TGTGCCAGCAGCCCACTAGCGGGTATTTCCTACGAGCAGTACTTC. It yields the protein CASSPLAGISYEQYF.

The genes are TRBV18 and TRBJ2-1, with 12 bases matching TRBD2. CDR3 size: 15 residues. Germline V gene data show CDR1 as KGHSH and CDR2 as LQKENI. V was clipped by 5 bases and J by 8 bases; unmatched bases: 7. Written as DNA, the CDR3 is TGTGCCAGCTCAAAAACTAGCGGGAGGAGGGATGAGCAGTTCTTC. Translation: CASSKTSGRRDEQFF. The full variable domain, completed using reference TRBV18 and TRBJ2-1, is NAGVMQNPRHLVRRRGQEARLRCSPMKGHSHVYWYRQLPEEGLKFMVYLQKENIIDESGMPKERFSAEFPKEGPSILRIQQVVRGDSAAYFCASSKTSGRRDEQFFGPGTRLTVL.

With respect to this clone: Other DNA sequences in the same sample also yield this CDR3. This chain uses TRBV7-2 with TRBJ2-7; D remains unclear. CDR3 length equals 15 residues. Trimming removed 0 bases from V and 3 bases from J, with 12 bases in between. Germline V gene data show CDR1 as SGHTA and CDR2 as FQGNSA. The CDR3: CASSLAFGGSYEQYF. CDR3 coding DNA: TGTGCCAGCAGCTTAGCGTTCGGCGGCAGCTACGAGCAGTACTTC.

This clone has a handful of counts. The chain joins TRBV6-2 or TRBV6-3 to TRBJ2-5; 9 bases fit TRBD1. The ends lost 6 bases at V and 4 bases at J; junction bases unmatched: 9. This CDR3 is 15 amino acids long. Germline CDR1 is MNHEY and CDR2 is SVGEGT. Here the CDR3 reads CASSRGQGSTETQYF. CDR3 in DNA: TGTGCCAGCAGCCGTGGACAGGGGAGTACAGAGACCCAGTACTTC.

The V gene is TRBV28, the J gene TRBJ1-5; a weak D match, TRBD1 (6 bases). V was shortened by 6 bases and J by 5 bases, with 17 bases between the two germline ends. The CDR3 totals 15 residues. The germline V gene has CDR1 MDHEN and CDR2 SYDVKM. The CDR3 region has the DNA TGTGCCAGCAGCCCAAGAGGGGGGGCGGATCAGCCCCAGCATTTT. Translating gives CASSPRGGADQPQHF.

The chain links TRBV7-9 to TRBJ2-7, with unresolved D. Germline V gives CDR1 SEHNR, CDR2 FQNEAQ (reference sequence). This CDR3 comprises 13 residues. Trimming took 5 bases from V and 5 from J, leaving 13 bases between them. CDR3: CASSHPFGHEQYF. CDR3 nucleotide sequence: TGTGCCAGCAGCCATCCCTTTGGGCACGAGCAGTACTTC.

J is TRBJ1-6 and V is TRBV4-3; no firm D call. The V and J ends lost 0 bases and 9 bases respectively, with 18 bases between them. CDR1 LGHNA and CDR2 YSLEER come from the germline V gene. The CDR3 length is 17 residues. The CDR3 protein is CASSQDLTSAATSPLHF. CDR3 bases: TGCGCCAGCAGCCAAGATCTGACAAGCGCGGCTACTTCACCCCTCCACTTT.

The chain links TRBV6-2 or TRBV6-3 to TRBJ1-5; D is ambiguous. This CDR3 region has 16 residues. Per the germline V gene, CDR1 is MNHEY and CDR2 is SVGEGT. V lost 3 bases and J lost 0, with 12 bases in between. In DNA, the CDR3 is TGTGCCAGCAGTTATCCGACACCTTATAGCAATCAGCCCCAGCATTTT. This encodes CASSYPTPYSNQPQHF.